This T cell receptor (beta chain) stems from a study of shared clonotypes between healthy human individuals. Regarding the study as a whole: When naive CD4 clonotypes were compared across several donors, about 4.8% were shared.

To note about this clone: Antigen specificity is unknown.

Naive CD8 cells were CD45RO-negative, positively selected for CCR7, excluding terminally differentiated effector memory CD45RA+ cells. Assay execution proceeded at the deep level. Libraries were prepared by immunoSEQ multiplex PCR; TCRdb keeps only in-frame clonotypes and omits some of them. The sample holds hundreds of thousands of clones, approximately 96% seen once. The sequenced sample was naive CD8+ T cells sorted from blood. The TCR originated in a woman aged 25 to 39 in good health.

CDR3 nucleotide sequence: TGTGCCAGCAGTTTATTACCCCCATTCCCCAATGAGCAGTTCTTC. As protein: CASSLLPPFPNEQFF. The J gene is TRBJ2-1, the V gene TRBV27; D gene uncertain. This CDR3 region has 15 residues. Trimming shortened V by 1 base and J by 6 bases, and 13 bases separated the two germline ends. CDR1 is MNHEY, CDR2 SMNVEV, per germline (reference sequence).